The clone carrying this TCR beta chain occurred a few times. Antigen unknown. The sample originates from a study of T-cell memory formation after mild COVID-19. Germline lookup yields CDR1 SGHRS and CDR2 YFSETQ. This CDR3 has 15 residues. Trimming took 4 bases from V and 7 from J; bases not matched to a gene: 12. One entry per CDR3 protein, called by TCRdb with MiXCR from the 5' RACE reads. The sample contains about half a million distinct CDR3 sequences, 18% of which appear only once. The study's findings and limits: Within pre-infection memory, some responding clones were found, suggesting cross-reactive memory joined.

The specimen sequenced was PBMCs or a T cell subset sorted from them (not recorded which). The chain carries TRBV5-1 and TRBJ1-2, with 8 bases aligning to TRBD1. The sequence derives from an adult woman who had mild COVID-19 (a few samples of this study predate the infection). Cell type and time point are not known. The CDR3 bases are TGCGCCAGCAGCACGGGCGGACAGGGAGTTCGTGGCTACACCTTC. Translating it yields CASSTGGQGVRGYTF.